The 18 T cell receptor beta chains reported below all come from one sample, sequenced in a study of T-cell memory formation after mild COVID-19 (dated by TCRdb to 2020 to 2023). The library relied on 5' RACE. The run used an Illumina NovaSeq 6000. TCRdb reprocessing: public reads trimmed at Q25 with fastp, clones called with MiXCR, in-frame beta chains kept. CDR3 protein sequences are deduplicated, and each keeps its most common genes and DNA. In this sample the table shows 530,000 or so distinct CDR3 sequences, around 16% of which occur a single time. Around 7.8% of the sample comes from the top ten. Sequencing input: PBMCs or a T cell subset sorted from them (not recorded which). The receptors originated from an adult woman who had mild COVID-19 (a few samples of this study predate the infection). The sample titles of this study are shuffled in the database, so cell type and time point are left out; the donor was told from shared clones.

The chain is built from TRBV5-5 and TRBJ2-7; 9 bases are a match to TRBD1. Germline CDR1 reads SGHKS; CDR2 reads YYEKEE (reference sequence). Trimming at V came to 3 bases and at J to 6 bases, leaving 10 bases not matched to a gene. The CDR3 spans 15 residues. This CDR3 reads CASSSRQGQGSEQYF. The DNA of the CDR3 is TGTGCCAGCAGCTCCCGCCAGGGACAGGGCTCCGAGCAGTACTTC.

The chain links TRBV13 to TRBJ2-7; 10 positions match TRBD1. The CDR3 is made up of 15 amino acids. With V trimmed by 6 bases and J by 5 bases, 10 bases remained unmatched. Germline V gene data show CDR1 as PRHDT and CDR2 as FYEKMQ (reference sequence). The CDR3 DNA sequence: TGTGCCAGCAGTCCAAGGACAGGGGGTTTAAACGAGCAGTACTTC. Amino acid sequence: CASSPRTGGLNEQYF. The entire variable domain, with the rest obtained from reference TRBV13 and TRBJ2-7, is as follows: AAGVIQSPRHLIKEKRETATLKCYPIPRHDTVYWYQQGPGQDPQFLISFYEKMQSDKGSIPDRFSAQQFSDYHSELNMSSLELGDSALYFCASSPRTGGLNEQYFGPGTRLTVT.

This clonotype has more than one count but fewer than ten. The CDR3 here is CASSSGGLAGAQEQFF. The CDR3 coding sequence is TGTGCCAGCAGCTCCGGAGGGCTAGCGGGAGCACAGGAGCAGTTCTTC. The chain uses TRBV11-1 and TRBJ2-1; 10 bases match TRBD2. Looked up from germline, CDR1 is SGHAT and CDR2 is FQDESV (reference sequence). Unmatched junction bases numbered 13, after V lost 4 bases and J lost 10 bases. The CDR3 extends over 16 amino acids. Based on the CDR3 plus reference TRBV11-1 and TRBJ2-1, the full variable domain is EAEVAQSPRYKITEKSQAVAFWCDPISGHATLYWYRQILGQGPELLVQFQDESVVDDSQLPKDRFSAERLKGVDSTLKIQPAELGDSAMYLCASSSGGLAGAQEQFFGPGTRLTVL.

The chain employs TRBV5-1 and TRBJ2-3; D remains ambiguous. V dropped 0 bases and J dropped 2 bases, with 7 bases sitting between them. Germline lookup yields CDR1 SGHRS and CDR2 YFSETQ. The CDR3 sequence is 14 residues long. CDR3 in amino acids: CASSLEVVTDTQYF. DNA of the CDR3: TGCGCCAGCAGCTTGGAAGTAGTCACAGATACGCAGTATTTT.

The V gene is TRBV18, the J gene TRBJ2-3, with unresolved D. V shed 1 base and J shed 1 base, with 12 bases lying between them. Germline values: CDR1 KGHSH, CDR2 LQKENI. The length of the CDR3 is 16 residues. The chain's CDR3 is CASSPRVARGTDTQYF. CDR3 nucleotides: TGTGCCAGCTCACCACGAGTGGCAAGGGGCACAGATACGCAGTATTTT. Based on the CDR3 plus reference TRBV18 and TRBJ2-3, the full variable domain is NAGVMQNPRHLVRRRGQEARLRCSPMKGHSHVYWYRQLPEEGLKFMVYLQKENIIDESGMPKERFSAEFPKEGPSILRIQQVVRGDSAAYFCASSPRVARGTDTQYFGPGTRLTVL.

This clonotype was recorded a few times. The chain joins TRBV2 to TRBJ2-3, with unresolved D. Deletions cut 1 base from V and 3 bases from J, with 5 bases between. Germline assignment: CDR1 SNHLY and CDR2 FYNNEI. The CDR3 runs 13 residues. This CDR3 reads CASSEEETDTQYF. In DNA, the CDR3 is TGTGCCAGCAGTGAAGAGGAGACAGATACGCAGTATTTT.

The gene calls are TRBV5-1 and TRBJ1-1; D is unclear. This CDR3 has 13 amino acids. The V end lost 2 bases, the J end lost 4 bases, and 9 bases lay between the germline ends. Germline V gene data show CDR1 as SGHRS and CDR2 as YFSETQ. In DNA, the CDR3 is TGCGCCAGCAGCTTCCGGTCAATCACTGAAGCTTTCTTT. Translating gives CASSFRSITEAFF.

This clonotype has more than one count but fewer than ten. The rearrangement uses TRBV7-2 and TRBJ2-7, with D perhaps TRBD1 or TRBD2 (5 bases each). V was pared by 0 bases and J by 8 bases, with 11 bases between. Germline-derived CDR1 and CDR2 are SGHTA and FQGNSA. The CDR3 is made up of 13 amino acids. CDR3 sequence: CASSLAGTPKQYF. The CDR3, as DNA: TGTGCCAGCAGCTTAGCAGGGACCCCGAAGCAGTACTTC.

This chain connects TRBV3-2 to TRBJ2-5; the table's D gene call, TRBD1, was not cross checked with the DNA. TRBV3-2 represents a pseudogene. The CDR3 is 16 residues long. The CDR3 sequence: CASSPRGARYQETQYF. DNA for the CDR3: TGTGCCAGCTCCCCGAGGGGTGCCCGGTACCAAGAGACCCAGTACTTC.

There are a few counts of this clonotype. The chain has TRBV12-3 or TRBV12-4 and TRBJ1-2; 7 bases align to TRBD1. J was trimmed by 3 bases and V by 3 bases; bases with no gene match: 7. This CDR3 contains 15 residues. CDR3 protein: CASSFIGDSYYGYTF. CDR3 nucleotide sequence: TGTGCCAGCAGTTTTATCGGGGACAGCTACTATGGCTACACCTTC.

The rearrangement uses TRBV20-1 and TRBJ2-7; tentatively, D is TRBD1 or TRBD2 (6 bases each). The length of the CDR3 is 15 residues. Germline CDR1 and CDR2: DFQATT and SNEGSKA (reference sequence). V was clipped by 3 bases and J by 7 bases, with 22 bases between them. This CDR3 reads CSARRGEGRGREQYF. For the CDR3, the DNA is TGCAGTGCTAGGCGGGGTGAGGGCAGGGGTCGGGAGCAGTACTTC.

This clonotype came up a few times. The rearrangement uses TRBV23-1 and TRBJ2-3; 10 bases are shared with TRBD2. TRBV23-1 is placed among ORFs of uncertain function. The CDR3 runs to 20 residues. Unmatched junction bases numbered 22, after V lost 8 bases and J lost 2 bases. The CDR3 protein is CASPSALAGKRGVFTDTQYF. Written as DNA, the CDR3 is TGCGCCAGCCCCTCCGCACTAGCGGGAAAGAGGGGGGTTTTCACAGATACGCAGTATTTT.

This clonotype was counted a few times. V usage is TRBV5-1 and J usage is TRBJ1-1; no clear D gene. With 2 bases removed from V and 4 bases from J, the gap between germline ends came to 9 bases. The germline CDR1 and CDR2 sequences are SGHRS and YFSETQ. This CDR3 is built from 13 residues. This CDR3 reads CASSFSGSTEAFF. The DNA for the CDR3 is TGCGCCAGCAGCTTCTCCGGAAGCACTGAAGCTTTCTTT.

This clonotype was seen a handful of times. This sequence joins TRBV20-1 and TRBJ1-5; tentative D call: TRBD1 (6 bases). Germline lookup yields CDR1 DFQATT and CDR2 SNEGSKA (reference sequence). The CDR3 has 14 residues. Trimming pared 5 bases from V and 3 bases from J, leaving 14 bases between. CDR3 bases: TGCAGTGCTGCTGACAGGTCTGACAATCAGCCCCAGCATTTT. Amino acids: CSAADRSDNQPQHF.

This chain links TRBV12-3 or TRBV12-4 with TRBJ1-3; TRBD1 is a possible D gene (5 bases). Trimming took 5 bases from V and 4 from J, leaving 12 bases between them. There are 14 residues in the CDR3. DNA of the CDR3: TGTGCCAGCAGTGGTGACAGCGACGGAAACACCATATATTTT. It codes for CASSGDSDGNTIYF.

The chain joins TRBV18 to TRBJ1-1; possible D gene TRBD1, 5 bases. Trimming shortened V by 5 bases and J by 6 bases, and 16 bases separated the two germline ends. CDR1 and CDR2 (germline): KGHSH, LQKENI. CDR3 length: 14 residues. The CDR3 DNA is TGTGCCAGCTCAACACAGGTCGACCCGTCTGAAGCTTTCTTT. This translates into CASSTQVDPSEAFF.

The chain recombines TRBV20-1 with TRBJ1-1; D gene unclear. CDR3 length: 15 amino acids. The germline gives CDR1 DFQATT, CDR2 SNEGSKA (reference sequence). V gave up 2 bases and J gave up 0 bases, with 13 bases separating them. The CDR3 is CSARTREGMNTEAFF. DNA for the CDR3: TGCAGTGCTAGAACCCGCGAAGGGATGAACACTGAAGCTTTCTTT.

This clonotype was counted between two and nine times. The chain couples TRBV6-2 or TRBV6-3 to TRBJ2-4; 10 nucleotides match TRBD2. V lost 6 bases, J lost 3 bases, and 5 bases stayed unmatched. Germline V CDR1 and CDR2: MNHEY, SVGEGT. The CDR3 sequence is 15 residues long. CDR3 bases: TGTGCCAGCAGGGCTAGCGGGAGCTTCAAAAACATTCAGTACTTC. Amino acids: CASRASGSFKNIQYF.